This is a list of T cell receptor beta chains from one sample in a study of blood T cell repertoires in COVID-19. TCRdb's table, derived via immunoSEQ multiplex PCR, lists solely in-frame clones and lacks some. Here the sample spans roughly 160,000 clones, about four fifths being singletons. Sequenced material: PBMCs or T cells enriched from blood (not recorded which). All receptors derive from a man aged 55-75 years who had recovered from COVID-19. Both conserved end residues are part of each CDR3. A D gene is named only where the DNA matches it firmly. Rows may omit the clone size; those that give it use once, few, many or a size class.

NA | TRBJ2-2 | 14 | TRBV11-3 | NA | CASSLEGGTGELFF | TGTGCCAGCAGCTTAGAGGGGGGCACCGGGGAGCTGTTTTTT
few | TRBJ1-1 | 14 | TRBV5-6 | TRBD1 | CASSSRQGRPEAFF | TGTGCCAGCAGCTCCCGACAGGGGCGGCCTGAAGCTTTCTTT
once | TRBJ2-2 | 17 | TRBV19 | TRBD2 | CASSINSGRTREGELFF | TGTGCCAGTAGTATTAATTCGGGGCGGACTAGGGAAGGGGAGCTGTTTTTT
NA | TRBJ2-7 | 14 | TRBV28 | TRBD1 | CASFRQGHSYEQYF | TGTGCCAGCTTCCGACAGGGACACTCCTACGAGCAGTACTTC
NA | TRBJ2-3 | 16 | TRBV6-6 | TRBD2 | CASSYSSRGGIDTQYF | TGTGCCAGCAGTTACTCATCGCGGGGGGGCATAGATACGCAGTATTTT
NA | TRBJ1-1 | 15 | TRBV5-1 | NA | CASSFLGGPNTEAFF | TGCGCCAGCAGTTTTCTGGGGGGGCCGAACACTGAAGCTTTCTTT
NA | TRBJ2-5 | 13 | TRBV28 | NA | CASRPWGRETQYF | TGTGCCAGCAGACCCTGGGGGCGGGAGACCCAGTACTTC
few | TRBJ1-5 | 15 | TRBV28 | NA | CASSLFEGGQMSQHF | TGTGCCAGCAGTTTATTTGAGGGCGGACAGATGTCCCAGCATTTT
NA | TRBJ2-2 | 18 | TRBV15 | TRBD1 | CATSRAGTGGEYTGELFF | TGTGCCACCAGCAGAGCCGGGACAGGGGGCGAATACACCGGGGAGCTGTTTTTT
NA | TRBJ2-2 | 16 | TRBV28 | NA | CASSAQVGGLTGELFF | TGTGCCAGCAGTGCCCAGGTGGGAGGTCTCACCGGGGAGCTGTTTTTT
NA | TRBJ2-3 | 16 | TRBV28 | NA | CASSSPGTGGTDTQYF | TGTGCCAGCAGTTCACCCGGGACTGGCGGCACAGATACGCAGTATTTT
NA | TRBJ1-2 | 15 | TRBV2 | NA | CASTHWDKGNYGYTF | TGTGCCAGCACCCACTGGGACAAAGGGAACTATGGCTACACCTTC
NA | TRBJ1-1 | 16 | TRBV11-2 | TRBD1 | CASSLTGGAVNTEAFF | TGTGCCAGCAGCCTCACAGGGGGGGCCGTGAACACTGAAGCTTTCTTT
once | TRBJ1-4 | 14 | TRBV2 | TRBD1 | CASKVRTGEEKLFF | TGTGCCAGCAAAGTGAGAACAGGGGAAGAAAAACTGTTTTTT
NA | TRBJ1-5 | 14 | TRBV30 | TRBD1 | CAWSAGQLNQPQHF | TGTGCCTGGAGTGCGGGACAGCTCAATCAGCCCCAGCATTTT
NA | TRBJ1-3 | 15 | TRBV6-5 | TRBD1 | CASSYEGQAGNTIYF | TGTGCCAGCAGTTACGAAGGACAGGCGGGAAACACCATATATTTT
NA | TRBJ2-3 | 14 | TRBV5-4 | TRBD2 | CASSLGGRADTQYF | TGTGCCAGCAGCTTGGGAGGGAGGGCAGATACGCAGTATTTT
NA | TRBJ1-2 | 15 | TRBV19 | TRBD1 | CASSPRRGTNYGYTF | TGTGCCAGTAGTCCTCGCAGGGGGACTAACTATGGCTACACCTTC
NA | TRBJ1-3 | 14 | TRBV28 | NA | CASSPPGFGNTIYF | TGTGCCAGCAGTCCTCCGGGGTTTGGAAACACCATATATTTT
NA | TRBJ2-1 | 15 | TRBV15 | TRBD2 | CATSRESSGVYEQFF | TGTGCCACCAGCAGAGAATCTAGCGGGGTCTATGAGCAGTTCTTC
few | TRBJ2-5 | 16 | TRBV3-1/TRBV3-2 | TRBD2 | CASSQNSGRAWETQYF | TGTGCCAGCAGCCAAAATAGCGGGAGGGCTTGGGAGACCCAGTACTTC
NA | TRBJ2-6 | 16 | TRBV19 | TRBD2 | CATLPRGEFGANVLTF | TGTGCCACTCTCCCTCGGGGGGAGTTCGGGGCCAACGTCCTGACTTTC
NA | TRBJ1-6 | 16 | TRBV10-3 | TRBD1 | CAISGSSGTGILPLHF | TGTGCCATCAGTGGCTCTTCCGGGACAGGGATATTACCCCTCCACTTT
NA | TRBJ2-3 | 20 | TRBV15 | TRBD2 | CATSRDPKRPGLVYTDTQYF | TGTGCCACCAGCAGAGATCCCAAAAGACCTGGACTAGTGTACACAGATACGCAGTATTTT
NA | TRBJ2-2 | 12 | TRBV28 | TRBD2 | CLTSGGTGELFF | TGCCTAACTAGCGGGGGTACCGGGGAGCTGTTTTTT
few | TRBJ1-2 | 13 | TRBV7-9 | NA | CASSSQGNYGYTF | TGTGCCAGCAGCAGTCAGGGCAACTATGGCTACACCTTC